The entry that follows covers one T cell receptor (beta chain) sequence. Its binding antigen is unknown. Base quality data are lacking; no much larger clone is found one base away. The record originates from a study of control samples from healthy donors and cancer patients (dated by TCRdb to 2019 to 2021). Library prep was done by the immunoSEQ multiplex PCR assay. The table comes from immuneACCESS by way of TCRdb, which keeps in-frame sequences with V and J called. Part of the clones is missing from these tables; in studies checked, under half for an unresolved V gene and the rest for unknown reasons. The sample table records about 160,000 clones; 96% of these occur just once. Of the sample, over 0.9% falls within the top ten clones. There are 15 amino acids in the CDR3, from cysteine to phenylalanine inclusive. Only CDR3 DNA is held: 45 bases, read in frame from base 1. From a lookup of the germline V gene (reference sequence), CDR1 and CDR2 are LNHDA and SQIVND. The germline V and J ends show losses of 7 bases and 4 bases respectively, and no gene match explains 8 bases of the junction.

The clonotype was recovered from a woman in her twenties or thirties in good health. Sequencing was carried out using blood. The V and J genes are TRBV19 and TRBJ1-5; 9 of the junction bases match TRBD1. The CDR3 here reads CASKWTGETNQPQHF. The DNA sequence is given as TGTGCCAGTAAATGGACAGGGGAAACTAATCAGCCCCAGCATTTT.